Below are 3 T cell receptor beta chains sequenced from a single sample in a study of T-cell memory formation after mild COVID-19 (dated by TCRdb to the early 2020s). Libraries were made using 5' RACE. The reads were generated on an Illumina NovaSeq 6000. The raw public reads went through TCRdb reprocessing: fastp at Q25, MiXCR clone calling, in-frame beta chains kept. For every CDR3 protein sequence, its rows merge into one entry that carries the most common genes and DNA. In all, the sample holds approximately 45,000 distinct CDR3 sequences, and around 6.1% of those were seen once. The top ten clonotypes cover 0.79% of the sample. Sequenced: PBMCs or a T cell subset sorted from them (not recorded which). The receptors stem from an adult who had mild COVID-19 (a few samples of this study predate the infection). The sample titles of this study are shuffled in the database, so cell type and time point are left out.

This clonotype has a handful of counts. This sequence joins TRBV5-1 and TRBJ1-3; D not resolved. CDR1 and CDR2 (germline): SGHRS, YFSETQ. The CDR3 length is 18 residues. V lost 2 bases and J lost 2, with 20 bases in between. The CDR3 DNA follows: TGCGCCAGCAGCTTAGGACCCCACGGGGTTCGCACTGGAAACACCATATATTTT. This translates into CASSLGPHGVRTGNTIYF.

This clonotype was detected only a few times. The chain couples TRBV3-1 to TRBJ1-2; 7 positions agree with TRBD1. Trimming removed 1 base from V and 4 bases from J; junction bases left unmatched: 6. Germline CDR1 reads LGHDT; CDR2 reads YNNKEL (reference sequence). The CDR3 sequence is 15 residues long. CDR3 loop: CASSQGAGGGYGYTF. The CDR3, as DNA: TGTGCCAGCAGCCAAGGTGCAGGGGGGGGCTATGGCTACACCTTC.

This clonotype has only a few counts. The chain has TRBV2 and TRBJ2-5, with TRBD2 matching 8 bases. Germline CDR1 is SNHLY and CDR2 is FYNNEI. Trimming took 6 bases from V and 5 from J; bases not matched to a gene: 8. The CDR3 is 14 amino acids. This chain's CDR3 is CASSPGTRTETQYF. As DNA, the CDR3 is TGTGCCAGCAGCCCCGGGACTAGGACGGAGACCCAGTACTTC.